One and the same sample provided the 3 T cell receptor beta chains below, sequenced in a study of vaccination effects on CD4 cells after COVID-19. Isolation of CD4+ T cells took place after 10 days of culture. No antigen has been identified for these receptors. Some clones are missing from TCRdb's copy, which holds only in-frame ones; the method was immunoSEQ multiplex PCR. This table holds some 49,000 clones, roughly 74% found once. The sample in question was CD4+ T cells from PBMCs cultured without peptide, obtained before COVID-19 vaccination. Every receptor here comes from a human donor who had a prior SARS-CoV-2 infection.

The V gene is TRBV6-1, the J gene TRBJ2-7, with D possibly TRBD1 on 5 matching bases. Germline V gene data show CDR1 as MNHNS and CDR2 as SASEGT. This CDR3 is built from 15 residues. V lost 2 bases, J lost 3 bases, and 14 bases lay in between. The CDR3 bases are TGTGCCAGCAGTGAAAGGGGATCGCGATTCTACGAGCAGTACTTC. It specifies CASSERGSRFYEQYF.

The chain links TRBV7-8 to TRBJ2-7; TRBD1 might be the D (6 bases). Germline-derived CDR1 and CDR2 are SGHVS and FQNEAQ. V gave up 4 bases and J gave up 0 bases, with 13 bases separating them. CDR3 length equals 15 residues. The chain's CDR3 is CASSSRDTNSYEQYF. In nucleotides, the CDR3 is TGTGCCAGCAGCTCCCGGGACACCAACTCCTACGAGCAGTACTTC.

V and J are TRBV15 and TRBJ2-5; perhaps D is TRBD1 or TRBD2 (5 bases each). In germline, CDR1 is LNHNV, CDR2 YYDKDF (reference sequence). This CDR3 comprises 15 residues. V was cut by 3 bases and J by 5 bases, with 16 bases left in between. The CDR3 DNA sequence: TGTGCCACCAGCAGTCCGGGGCGAAAAGGGGAGACCCAGTACTTC. It yields the protein CATSSPGRKGETQYF.